A single sample gave rise to the 24 T cell receptor beta chains below, sequenced in a study of T cells in Graves' hyperthyroidism and ophthalmopathy. Amplified TCR beta CDR3 regions came from RNA transcripts. Initially, a first-round RT-PCR of the TCR CDR3 employed the HTBI primer set. TCRdb independently ran MiXCR on the multiplex PCR reads; one entry per CDR3 protein. Among approximately 410,000 distinct CDR3 sequences listed, roughly 14% were seen once. The sample comprised blood. These receptors originate from a man younger than 30 with Graves' ophthalmopathy.

This clonotype was detected ten times or more. The V call is TRBV2, the J call TRBJ2-5; D gene unclear. The V gene's germline CDR1 is SNHLY and CDR2 FYNNEI. The CDR3 sequence is 13 residues long. The germline V and J ends were trimmed by 6 bases and 7 bases, with 15 bases remaining between them. The CDR3 coding sequence is TGTGCCAGCAGGGAAAATTACCTCTTGACCCAGTACTTC. Its translation is CASRENYLLTQYF.

The sample holds many counts of this clonotype. The chain carries TRBV20-1 and TRBJ1-5, with D possibly matching TRBD1 (6 bases). The V and J ends lost 0 bases and 5 bases respectively, with 11 bases between them. The CDR3 loop spans 14 amino acids. CDR1 is DFQATT and CDR2 is SNEGSKA in the germline V gene (reference sequence). Here the CDR3 reads CSAREGGSDQPQHF. In DNA, the CDR3 is TGCAGTGCTAGAGAAGGGGGTTCGGATCAGCCCCAGCATTTT.

This clonotype was detected ten times or more. The chain couples TRBV20-1 to TRBJ2-3, with 9 bases lining up with TRBD2. The CDR3 is 17 amino acids. J gave up 5 bases and V 0 bases, and 12 bases lay outside the gene matches. Looked up from germline, CDR1 is DFQATT and CDR2 is SNEGSKA (reference sequence). The CDR3 here is CSARDPGPSGNRDTQYF. In DNA form, the CDR3 reads TGCAGTGCTAGAGACCCCGGTCCTAGCGGGAATAGAGATACGCAGTATTTT.

This sequence joins TRBV20-1 and TRBJ2-3; D assignment may be TRBD1 or TRBD2 (5 bases each). Germline CDR1 reads DFQATT; CDR2 reads SNEGSKA (reference sequence). V lost 3 bases and J 0 bases, leaving 10 bases between the germline ends. The CDR3 covers 14 residues. As DNA, the CDR3 is TGCAGTGCTAGCGGGGCAGGTAGCACAGATACGCAGTATTTT. It translates to CSASGAGSTDTQYF.

This clonotype was picked up many times. The chain has TRBV6-1 and TRBJ1-3, with 7 bases that match TRBD1. CDR1 is MNHNS, CDR2 SASEGT, per germline. V shed 6 bases, J shed 0 bases, and the junction held 8 bases outside the gene matches. The CDR3 has 16 residues. The CDR3 reads CASSLMGQSSGNTIYF. CDR3 nucleotide sequence: TGTGCCAGCAGCCTGATGGGACAGAGCTCTGGAAACACCATATATTTT.

The chain employs TRBV29-1 and TRBJ1-2; 7 nucleotides agree with TRBD1. This CDR3 contains 14 residues. From germline, CDR1 is SQVTM and CDR2 ANQGSEA. The V and J ends lost 6 bases and 0 bases, in that order; junction bases with no gene match: 7. The CDR3 nucleotides are TGCAGCGTCCTTGACAGGGACACTAACTATGGCTACACCTTC. This gives the protein CSVLDRDTNYGYTF.

This clonotype was seen at least ten times. The chain joins TRBV7-3 to TRBJ2-1, with D unresolved. Trimming removed 6 bases at V and 9 bases at J, with 18 bases between. This CDR3 spans 14 amino acids. Per germline, CDR1 SGHTA and CDR2 FQGTGA. DNA for the CDR3: TGTGCCAGCAGTACACAGCCGGGTGAAACTGAGCAGTTCTTC. Translation gives CASSTQPGETEQFF.

The J gene is TRBJ1-6, the V gene TRBV10-2; 8 positions agree with TRBD1. CDR1 WSHSY and CDR2 SAAADI come from the germline V gene. This CDR3 has 15 residues. After removal of 6 bases from V and 0 bases from J, the junction contained 1 base not matched to a gene. The CDR3 loop is CASSDRGSYNSPLHF. The CDR3 region has the DNA TGCGCCAGCAGCGACAGGGGCTCCTATAATTCACCCCTCCACTTT.

This clonotype has at least ten counts. The chain combines TRBV6-7 with TRBJ2-1, with D tentatively TRBD1 or TRBD2 (5 bases each). TRBV6-7 is classed as an ORF, of uncertain function. The CDR3 contains 17 residues. Trimming left V 0 bases short and J 0 bases short, with 12 bases between. In nucleotides, the CDR3 is TGTGCCAGCAGTTACTCGAGGTGGGGGAGCTCCTACAATGAGCAGTTCTTC. Translating gives CASSYSRWGSSYNEQFF.

This clonotype showed up many times. The rearrangement links TRBV11-3 to TRBJ2-7; maybe TRBD2 (6 bases). The V end lost 1 base, the J end lost 6 bases, and 10 bases lay between the germline ends. CDR3 length equals 13 residues. CDR1 is SGHNT and CDR2 is YENEEA in the germline V gene. The CDR3 protein is CASSLVWGGEQYF. The CDR3 DNA sequence: TGTGCCAGCAGCTTAGTATGGGGAGGCGAGCAGTACTTC.

This clonotype was counted a few times. The genes are TRBV6-1 and TRBJ2-5; 14 bases agree with TRBD2. The germline V gene encodes CDR1 MNHNS and CDR2 SASEGT. V lost 3 bases, J lost 6 bases, and 3 bases stayed unmatched. CDR3 size: 15 residues. CDR3 DNA: TGTGCCAGCAGTGAGACTAGCGGGGGGGGGCAGACCCAGTACTTC. Protein: CASSETSGGGQTQYF.

This clonotype was found many times. The V call is TRBV7-8, the J call TRBJ1-1, with D unclear. This CDR3 has 13 amino acids. The V end was cut by 8 bases, the J end by 5 bases, with 15 bases between. Germline V gene lookup returns CDR1 SGHVS and CDR2 FQNEAQ. CDR3 sequence reads: CASLLEARTEAFF. CDR3 bases: TGTGCCAGCCTTCTTGAGGCGAGGACTGAAGCTTTCTTT.

The table lists this clonotype with many counts. This chain joins TRBV5-1 and TRBJ2-5, with 8 bases aligning to TRBD2. J gave up 5 bases and V 0 bases, and 3 bases lay outside the gene matches. Germline values: CDR1 SGHRS, CDR2 YFSETQ. The length of the CDR3 is 14 residues. The CDR3 nucleotides are TGCGCCAGCAGCTTGGCGGGACTAGTTGAGACCCAGTACTTC. It specifies CASSLAGLVETQYF.

This clonotype was counted a few times. The CDR3 coding sequence is TGTGCCAGCAGCCAAATGGGGGGTCTAGGGGAGCCGAACACTGAAGCTTTCTTT. Translation gives CASSQMGGLGEPNTEAFF. The chain couples TRBV16 to TRBJ1-1; TRBD1 is a possible D gene (5 bases). Germline CDR1 KGHSY, CDR2 FQNENV. V was shortened by 2 bases and J by 1 base, with 20 bases between the two germline ends. The CDR3 has 18 amino acids.

This clonotype was observed a few times. This may stem from a read error, because a much larger clone lies one nucleotide away. The V call is TRBV9, the J call TRBJ2-7; tentatively, D is TRBD1 or TRBD2 (6 bases each). The tail of the sequence fits TRBJ2-1 better, so the J call may be wrong. Looked up from germline, CDR1 is SGDLS and CDR2 is YYNGEE. This CDR3 comprises 16 residues. CDR3 loop: CASSVEQGPGAYEQFF. The CDR3 nucleotides are TGTGCCAGCAGCGTAGAGCAGGGACCGGGGGCCTACGAGCAGTTCTTC.

CDR3: CASSYSGLAGKNIQYF. CDR3 sequence (DNA): TGTGCCAGCAGTTACTCAGGACTAGCGGGCAAAAACATTCAGTACTTC. The V call is TRBV6-5, the J call TRBJ2-4; 11 positions agree with TRBD2. This CDR3 is built from 16 residues. CDR1 is MNHEY, CDR2 SVGAGI, per germline. After removal of 0 bases from V and 3 bases from J, the junction contained 1 base not matched to a gene.

The sample holds many counts of this clonotype. The chain is built from TRBV11-3 and TRBJ2-1; 7 bases map to TRBD1. V was clipped by 6 bases and J by 5 bases; unmatched bases: 1. The germline gives CDR1 SGHNT, CDR2 YENEEA. The CDR3 spans 12 residues. The CDR3 is CASRGQNNEQFF. The CDR3 DNA follows: TGTGCCAGCAGGGGACAGAACAATGAGCAGTTCTTC.

There are many counts of this clonotype. CDR3: CASSYGFEGNMNTEAFF. CDR3 nucleotide sequence: TGTGCCAGCAGTTACGGTTTTGAAGGGAACATGAACACTGAAGCTTTCTTT. The chain couples TRBV6-6 to TRBJ1-1; D call uncertain. V gave up 2 bases and J gave up 0 bases, with 16 bases separating them. CDR1 MNHNY and CDR2 SVGAGI come from the germline V gene (reference sequence). The CDR3 contains 17 residues.

This clonotype was detected many times. The chain recombines TRBV6-1 with TRBJ2-1, with D maybe TRBD2 (5 bases). CDR1 and CDR2 (germline): MNHNS, SASEGT. V lost 6 bases, J lost 10 bases, and 16 bases lay in between. The CDR3 consists of 13 residues. The CDR3 sequence: CASRYWGSGEQFF. In DNA form, the CDR3 reads TGTGCCAGCAGATACTGGGGATCGGGGGAGCAGTTCTTC.

Remarks on this clonotype: A much more abundant neighbour one base away suggests this may be a read error. The CDR3 nucleotides read TGTGCCTCTTTAGTTGGGGGGAGCACAGATACGCAGTATTTT. Amino acid sequence: CASLVGGSTDTQYF. The chain carries TRBV7-9 and TRBJ2-3, with D maybe TRBD2 (6 bases). Trimming removed 11 bases at V and 0 bases at J, with 15 bases between. The CDR3 covers 14 residues. Germline CDR1 SEHNR, CDR2 FQNEAQ (reference sequence).

The chain is built from TRBV6-1 and TRBJ2-1, with TRBD2 identical over 9 bases. This CDR3 spans 16 amino acids. The J segment lost 8 bases and the V segment lost 8 bases, leaving 16 bases of the junction unmatched. In germline, CDR1 is MNHNS, CDR2 SASEGT. The CDR3 DNA reads TGTGCCAGCTCAAAGGGGGGGGCGGGAGGGGAAGATGAGCAGTTCTTC. Residues: CASSKGGAGGEDEQFF.

Many counts were recorded for this clonotype. V gene TRBV27 combines with J gene TRBJ1-5; 7 positions agree with TRBD1. Germline V gene sequence: CDR1 MNHEY, CDR2 SMNVEV (reference sequence). The V segment lost 5 bases and the J segment 2 bases; nucleotides outside the gene matches: 6. The CDR3 covers 15 residues. In DNA form, the CDR3 reads TGTGCCAGCAGTCCCAGACAGGGTCGCAATCAGCCCCAGCATTTT. Encoded protein: CASSPRQGRNQPQHF.

In its sample, this clonotype was seen a few times. With a much larger clone just one base away, this may be a read error. V usage is TRBV7-9 and J usage is TRBJ2-3; 7 positions match TRBD2. Unmatched junction bases numbered 20, after V lost 5 bases and J lost 6 bases. CDR1 is SEHNR and CDR2 is FQNEAQ in the germline V gene (reference sequence). This CDR3 has 18 residues. DNA of the CDR3: TGTGCCAGCAGCCTCGCCGCGGGTAGCGGGCGGAATGCGGATACGCAGTATTTT. Amino acids: CASSLAAGSGRNADTQYF.

The table lists this clonotype with many counts. The chain uses TRBV19 and TRBJ2-1, with TRBD2 matching 10 bases. The V and J ends lost 3 bases and 10 bases, in that order; junction bases with no gene match: 9. This CDR3 has 15 amino acids. Germline lookup yields CDR1 LNHDA and CDR2 SQIVND (reference sequence). CDR3: CASSIRLAGLGEQFF. The DNA of the CDR3 is TGTGCCAGTAGTATTCGACTAGCGGGTCTGGGAGAGCAGTTCTTC.